This TCR beta chain came from a study of cytomegalovirus exposure and HLA in healthy donors. The study, taken as a whole, reports: The authors judged a highly shared variant cluster likely a sequencing artifact.

Per the germline V gene, CDR1 is LNHDA and CDR2 is SQIVND (reference sequence). V trimming: 3 bases; J trimming: 5 bases; junction bases outside the gene matches: 8. This CDR3 has 15 amino acids. Donors consisted of healthy bone marrow donors. The PCR was carried out with 60 Vbeta primers and 13 Jbeta primers. Sequencing used immunoSEQ multiplex PCR; TCRdb keeps in-frame clones, though not all of them. The sample contains 150,000 to 200,000 clones, 78% of which appear only once. Turning to this clone: No antigen is known for it.

Sequenced material: PBMCs. The receptor was isolated from a woman aged 30 to 39 in good health and CMV-seropositive. The chain couples TRBV19 to TRBJ1-2; 8 bases fit TRBD1. The CDR3 DNA follows: TGTGCCAGTAGTATCGAGGGCAGGGGGCTGTATGGCTACACCTTC. This sequence encodes CASSIEGRGLYGYTF.